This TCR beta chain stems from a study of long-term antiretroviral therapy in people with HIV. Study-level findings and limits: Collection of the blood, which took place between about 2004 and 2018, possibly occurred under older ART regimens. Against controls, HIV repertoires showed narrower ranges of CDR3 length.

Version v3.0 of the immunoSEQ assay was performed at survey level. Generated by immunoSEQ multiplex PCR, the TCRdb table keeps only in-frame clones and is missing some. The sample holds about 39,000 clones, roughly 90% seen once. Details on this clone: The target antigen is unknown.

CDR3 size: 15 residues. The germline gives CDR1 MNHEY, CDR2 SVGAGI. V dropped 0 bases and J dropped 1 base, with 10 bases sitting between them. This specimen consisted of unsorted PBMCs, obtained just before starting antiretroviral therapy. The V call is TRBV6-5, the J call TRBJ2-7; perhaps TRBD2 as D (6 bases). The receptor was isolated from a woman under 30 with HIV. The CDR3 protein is CASSYSRTTSYEQYF. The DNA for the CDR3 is TGTGCCAGCAGTTACTCCAGGACTACTTCCTACGAGCAGTACTTC.